A selection of T cell receptor beta chains follows, all from one sample in a study of T cells in Graves' hyperthyroidism and ophthalmopathy. TCRdb reprocessed the multiplex PCR reads via MiXCR and lists one record per CDR3 protein. The repertoire holds about 530,000 distinct CDR3 sequences, with roughly 15% as singletons. Sample: blood. These receptor sequences come from a woman between 18 and 29 years old with Graves' ophthalmopathy. Each CDR3 is given with its conserved first and last residue. A D gene is named only where the DNA matches it firmly. Size tells how often a clone was seen (once, few, many) or the class of an expanded clone, and some rows leave it out.

d_call j_call v_call clone_size cdr3_nt cdr3_aa
TRBD2 TRBJ2-5 TRBV5-1 few TGCGCCAGCAGCGGCAAACTAGCGGGTGAGACCCAGTACTTC CASSGKLAGETQYF
TRBD1 TRBJ2-3 TRBV30 few TGTGCCTGGGATAGGGGACAGGGAAAATCAAACACAGATACGCAGTATTTT CAWDRGQGKSNTDTQYF
TRBD1 TRBJ2-3 TRBV30 - TGTGCCGGTGCCGGGACAGGGGAGGCAGATACGCAGTATTTT CAGAGTGEADTQYF
- TRBJ1-2 TRBV28 many TGTGCCAGCAGTTTGGCCGCAGCGTTGACCTTC CASSLAAALTF
- TRBJ2-1 TRBV19 - TGTGCCAGTAGTCCAAGGGATGGGAGCTCCTACAATGAGCAGTTCTTC CASSPRDGSSYNEQFF
TRBD2 TRBJ2-1 TRBV4-3 - TGCGCCAGCAGCCATTCAGGACTAGCGAGTACCAATGAGCAGTTCTTC CASSHSGLASTNEQFF
- TRBJ2-2 TRBV13 - TGTGCCATCAGTCGGGCAGAGGTTGGCACCGGGGAGCTGTTTTTT CAISRAEVGTGELFF
- TRBJ2-3 TRBV28 few TGTGCCAGCAGTTCTCCTGCGGGGTCGGCTGGAGATACGCAGTATTTT CASSSPAGSAGDTQYF
- TRBJ1-4 TRBV4-1 once TGCGCCAGCAGCCAAGGCACAGGGCGGTCAACTAATGAAAAACTGTTTTTT CASSQGTGRSTNEKLFF
TRBD1 TRBJ1-1 TRBV6-1 - TGTGCCAGCAGCACAGGGGGGGTAGGGAGCCCTGAAGCTTTCTTT CASSTGGVGSPEAFF
- TRBJ1-5 TRBV27 many TGTGCCAGCAGTTTGGCCAATGCCCCGAATCAGCCCCAGCATTTT CASSLANAPNQPQHF
TRBD2 TRBJ2-3 TRBV28 many TGTGCCAGCAGTTCCGGGGGGGTAGCGGATATCACAGATACGCAGTATTTT CASSSGGVADITDTQYF
- TRBJ1-1 TRBV28 many TGTGCCAGCAGTCCGTGGACAGCAGACATGAACACTGAAGCTTTCTTT CASSPWTADMNTEAFF
TRBD1 TRBJ2-3 TRBV6-5 many TGTGCCAGCAGTTATCAAGGACCCGGGACAGGGACGGATACGCAGTATTTT CASSYQGPGTGTDTQYF
TRBD2 TRBJ2-7 TRBV6-1 many TGTGCCAGCAGACCGTCACTAGCGGGACAGGTCGAGCAGTACTTC CASRPSLAGQVEQYF
TRBD2 TRBJ2-1 TRBV20-1 many TGCAGTGCTAGAGCCGGGAGGGACTACAATGAGCAGTTCTTC CSARAGRDYNEQFF
- TRBJ1-2 TRBV5-8 many TGTGCCAGCAGCTTGGCCATAAACAGGGTGGGAAAGTATGGCTACACCTTC CASSLAINRVGKYGYTF
- TRBJ2-3 TRBV2 many TGTGCCAGCAGTGAGGGTAGGGCGGATACGCAGTATTTT CASSEGRADTQYF
- TRBJ1-1 TRBV10-1 few TGCGCCAGCAGTGAGCGGGCGCGGACTGAAGCTTTCTTT CASSERARTEAFF
TRBD2 TRBJ2-1 TRBV7-2 many TGTGCCAGCAGCTTACTTCCGGGACTAGCGGGAGGGGGTGAGCAGTTCTTC CASSLLPGLAGGGEQFF
TRBD1 TRBJ1-1 TRBV19 - TGTGCCAGTAGTAAGAAGGGGGCGAACACTGAAGCTTTCTTT CASSKKGANTEAFF
TRBD2 TRBJ2-7 TRBV3-1 many TGTGCCAGCAGCCAACGCGGGACTAGCGGGACCTACGAGCAGTACTTC CASSQRGTSGTYEQYF
- TRBJ1-1 TRBV6-5 few TGTGCCAGCAGTTACCAGGGCACCGGGACTGAAGCTTTCTTT CASSYQGTGTEAFF
- TRBJ1-4 TRBV4-3 - TGCGCCAGCAGCCAAGATGACCGGGGCCTGGATGAAAAACTGTTTTTT CASSQDDRGLDEKLFF
- TRBJ2-1 TRBV6-2/TRBV6-3 many TGTGCCAGCGGAAAGAGGGGCTATCGCAATGAGCAGTTCTTC CASGKRGYRNEQFF
- TRBJ2-7 TRBV6-1 - TGTGCCAGCCGAGGAGGGGGGGCTATGGAGCAGTACTTC CASRGGGAMEQYF
TRBD2 TRBJ2-2 TRBV19 - TGTGCCAGTAGTCGGTCCGGGACTAGCGGGAACACCGGGGAGCTGTTTTTT CASSRSGTSGNTGELFF
- TRBJ2-2 TRBV27 few TGTGCCAGCAGTCCCCGACAGGGAGGGGGCACCGGGGAGCTGTTTTTT CASSPRQGGGTGELFF
- TRBJ2-1 TRBV9 few TGTGCCAGCAGCGTAGGAGTCGGGGCCTGGGATGAGCAGTTCTTC CASSVGVGAWDEQFF
TRBD2 TRBJ2-7 TRBV20-1 many TGCAGTGCTTTTACTAGCGGGGGGAACTACGAGCAGTACTTC CSAFTSGGNYEQYF
TRBD1 TRBJ1-1 TRBV28 many TGTGCCAGCAGTCCCGGACAGGCTGAAGCTTTCTTT CASSPGQAEAFF
TRBD2 TRBJ2-7 TRBV27 - TGTGCCAGCAGACTAGCGGGACCCTACGAGCAGTACTTC CASRLAGPYEQYF
- TRBJ1-1 TRBV19 many TGTGCCAGTAGTATGGGCTCCATGAACACTGAAGCTTTCTTT CASSMGSMNTEAFF
- TRBJ1-1 TRBV7-9 - TGTGCCAGCAGCTTACTCAAGGGGATGAACACTGAAGCTTTCTTT CASSLLKGMNTEAFF
TRBD1 TRBJ2-7 TRBV10-2 few TGCGCCAGCAGTGGTGGGGACAGGGTTAGCTACGAGCAGTACTTC CASSGGDRVSYEQYF
TRBD2 TRBJ2-5 TRBV7-2 many TGTGCCAGCAGCCGAGAGACTAGCGGGACCTCGGAGACCCAGTACTTC CASSRETSGTSETQYF
TRBD1 TRBJ1-2 TRBV9 - TGTGCCAGCAGCGTAGCGTGGGACAGGGGGCCATTCAACTATGGCTACACCTTC CASSVAWDRGPFNYGYTF
- TRBJ2-6 TRBV3-1 - TGTGCCAGCAGCCCCCCTGAGGCGGCGGGGGCCAACGTCCTGACTTTC CASSPPEAAGANVLTF
- TRBJ1-1 TRBV20-1 - TGCAGTGCTAGAGTCCCCCCCATGAACACTGAAGCTTTCTTT CSARVPPMNTEAFF
TRBD1 TRBJ2-7 TRBV10-3 - TGTGCCATCAGTGCCGTAGATTCAGGGGGCCAAACCTACGGGCAGTACTTC CAISAVDSGGQTYGQYF
TRBD1 TRBJ1-1 TRBV5-1 few TGCGCCAGCAGCTTGGGACAGGGGAGGACAACTGAAGCTTTCTTT CASSLGQGRTTEAFF
TRBD2 TRBJ2-3 TRBV7-6 few TGTGCCAGCAGCTTGAGTAGCGGGAGATCAACAGATACGCAGTATTTT CASSLSSGRSTDTQYF
TRBD1 TRBJ1-1 TRBV29-1 many TGCAGCGTTGAGCTAGGGGGCGGAATGAACACTGAAGCTTTCTTT CSVELGGGMNTEAFF
TRBD2 TRBJ2-2 TRBV5-1 few TGCGCCAGCAGCTTGGGCTCTAGCGGTCACACCGGGGAGCTGTTTTTT CASSLGSSGHTGELFF
- TRBJ2-7 TRBV9 once TGTGCCAGCAGCGTAGACCCCACAGGGAGGTACAATGAGCAGTACTTC CASSVDPTGRYNEQYF
TRBD1 TRBJ1-5 TRBV12-3/TRBV12-4 - TGTGCCAGCAGCCCAGGGGGCGCGAATCAGCCCCAGCATTTT CASSPGGANQPQHF
- TRBJ1-2 TRBV7-9 many TGTGCCAGCAGCTTATACCGGGACACGGATTCCCTGGGCTACACCTTC CASSLYRDTDSLGYTF
TRBD1 TRBJ1-6 TRBV11-2 - TGTGCCAGCAGCCCAGTTGGACAGGGAGAGGAGCTATATAATTCACCCCTCCACTTT CASSPVGQGEELYNSPLHF
- TRBJ1-3 TRBV7-2 - TGTGCCAGCAGCCTATCACAGGATGGAAACACCATATATTTT CASSLSQDGNTIYF
- TRBJ1-1 TRBV24-1 many TGTGCCACCAGTGTTGGGGGGATGAACACTGAAGCTTTCTTT CATSVGGMNTEAFF
TRBD2 TRBJ2-3 TRBV29-1 few TGCAGCGTTGATTTGAGCGGGGGGGCAAATACGCAGTATTTT CSVDLSGGANTQYF
- TRBJ1-1 TRBV20-1 many TGCAGTGAGCGAGGATCTGAAGCTTTCTTT CSERGSEAFF
- TRBJ1-1 TRBV6-2/TRBV6-3 few TGTGCCAGCAGCCGGCAGGGAACGGACTTAGCTTTCTTT CASSRQGTDLAFF
- TRBJ2-7 TRBV11-2 many TGTGCCAGCAGCCTAGAAGCGGGTCGGTACGAGCAGTACTTC CASSLEAGRYEQYF
- TRBJ1-5 TRBV5-6 - TGTGCCAGCAGTTTAAAAACGGGACTTACTGATCAGCCCCAGCATTTT CASSLKTGLTDQPQHF
- TRBJ1-1 TRBV6-1 many TGTGCCAGCAGTGTACAGGACGCGAGCTTCGGAGCTTTCTTT CASSVQDASFGAFF
- TRBJ2-7 TRBV6-1 - TGTGCCAGCAGCGGGGTGATGGCCTACGAGCAGTACTTC CASSGVMAYEQYF